This TCR beta chain was obtained from a study of CD8+CD57+ T cells in acquired aplastic anemia. Across the study: Average DNA yield from sorted CD4+ and CD8+ cells was approximately 3 ug. Among healthy donors, CD4+ cells averaged around 11 million reads.

This clonotype occurred many times. What it binds is not known. From germline, CDR1 is MNHEY and CDR2 SVGAGI. J was trimmed by 2 bases and V by 2 bases; bases with no gene match: 8. The CDR3 consists of 18 residues. Template material for TCR beta VDJ and CDR3 profiling consisted of genomic DNA. Via MiXCR, TCRdb re-called the reads, giving one row per CDR3 protein. The data contain about 190,000 distinct CDR3 sequences, roughly half of them seen just once; the ten biggest clones take up approximately 15%. Study-wide findings and caveats: Researchers reported that CD8+ Simpson's diversity was not significantly different in patients versus controls. Patients shared 25 to 35 CD8+ CDR3 sequences with controls.

The chain carries TRBV6-5 and TRBJ2-6, with 8 bases fitting TRBD1. The sample comprised sorted CD4+, CD8+, or CD8+CD57+ T cells (not recorded which) from PBMCs. This clonotype was obtained from a human donor in good health, serving as a control. CDR3 sequence reads: CASSYTTGGGAGANVLTF. CDR3 in DNA: TGTGCCAGCAGTTACACTACAGGGGGTGGCGCTGGGGCCAACGTCCTGACTTTC.